This T cell receptor (beta chain) originates from a study of T-cell memory formation after mild COVID-19. Study-wide points: Contracting CD4+ clones lay largely in CM and EM, with CD8+ ones residing in EMRA. The authors did not confirm SARS-CoV-2 specificity of second-wave clones peaking day 37.

In TCRdb, the 5' RACE reads were re-called with MiXCR into one record per CDR3 protein. The sample yields 340,000 or so distinct CDR3 sequences, roughly 13% seen once. This clonotype occurred a few times. What it binds is unknown. The V gene end was trimmed by 1 base and the J gene end by 11 bases; junction bases not matched to a gene: 3. CDR3 size: 13 residues. Germline CDR1 and CDR2: KGHDR and SFDVKD. This rearrangement joins TRBV24-1 to TRBJ2-1; TRBD1 aligns across 8 bases. This receptor was identified in a man aged 18-30 years who had mild COVID-19 (a few samples of this study predate the infection). Cell type and time point are not known. Input material: PBMCs or a T cell subset sorted from them (not recorded which). The CDR3 sequence: CATSDFDRGQQFF. The DNA for the CDR3 is TGTGCCACCAGTGATTTCGACAGGGGCCAGCAGTTCTTC.